This entry is about one T cell receptor (beta chain). This entry comes from a study of blood T cell repertoires in COVID-19. For the study at large: Both acute and convalescent COVID-19 samples were obtained from the United States, Italy and Spain. Nucleic acid was either cDNA or gDNA, and it came from T cells, B-cell-depleted T cells, or PBMCs.

With 7 bases removed from V and 6 bases from J, the gap between germline ends came to 34 bases. Looked up from germline, CDR1 is SGHTA and CDR2 is FQGNSA. The CDR3 has 19 amino acids. The method was immunoSEQ multiplex PCR; TCRdb's version includes in-frame clones alone and lacks a portion of them. The data hold approximately 120,000 clones, with 70% to 90% observed a single time. The rearrangement joins TRBV7-2 to TRBJ2-7; tentative D call: TRBD2 (5 bases). Sequenced sample: peripheral blood. The clonotype was recovered from a woman in her sixties or seventies with acute or convalescent COVID-19. CDR3 loop: CASTFPFANKTRVRGEQYF. CDR3 nucleotide sequence: TGTGCCAGCACCTTCCCCTTTGCCAATAAGACGCGGGTTCGGGGCGAGCAGTACTTC.